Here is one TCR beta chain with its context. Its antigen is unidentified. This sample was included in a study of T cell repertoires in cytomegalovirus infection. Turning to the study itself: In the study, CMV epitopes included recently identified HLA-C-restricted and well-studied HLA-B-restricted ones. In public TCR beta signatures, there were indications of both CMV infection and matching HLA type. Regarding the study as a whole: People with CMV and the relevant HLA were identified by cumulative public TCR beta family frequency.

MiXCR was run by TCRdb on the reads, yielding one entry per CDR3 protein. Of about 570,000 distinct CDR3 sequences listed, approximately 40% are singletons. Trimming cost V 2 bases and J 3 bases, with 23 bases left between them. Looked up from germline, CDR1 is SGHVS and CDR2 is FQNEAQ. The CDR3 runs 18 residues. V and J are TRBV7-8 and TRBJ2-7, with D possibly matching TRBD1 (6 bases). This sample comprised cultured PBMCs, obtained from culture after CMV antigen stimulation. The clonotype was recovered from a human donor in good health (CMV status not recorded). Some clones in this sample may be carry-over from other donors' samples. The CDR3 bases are TGTGCCAGCAGCTTATTGGGCAGGGGTAGTAGGTTGGTCTACGAGCAGTACTTC. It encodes CASSLLGRGSRLVYEQYF. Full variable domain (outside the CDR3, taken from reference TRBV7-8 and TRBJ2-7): GAGVSQSPRYKVAKRGQDVALRCDPISGHVSLFWYQQALGQGPEFLTYFQNEAQLDKSGLPSDRFFAERPEGSVSTLKIQRTQQEDSAVYLCASSLLGRGSRLVYEQYFGPGTRLTVT.